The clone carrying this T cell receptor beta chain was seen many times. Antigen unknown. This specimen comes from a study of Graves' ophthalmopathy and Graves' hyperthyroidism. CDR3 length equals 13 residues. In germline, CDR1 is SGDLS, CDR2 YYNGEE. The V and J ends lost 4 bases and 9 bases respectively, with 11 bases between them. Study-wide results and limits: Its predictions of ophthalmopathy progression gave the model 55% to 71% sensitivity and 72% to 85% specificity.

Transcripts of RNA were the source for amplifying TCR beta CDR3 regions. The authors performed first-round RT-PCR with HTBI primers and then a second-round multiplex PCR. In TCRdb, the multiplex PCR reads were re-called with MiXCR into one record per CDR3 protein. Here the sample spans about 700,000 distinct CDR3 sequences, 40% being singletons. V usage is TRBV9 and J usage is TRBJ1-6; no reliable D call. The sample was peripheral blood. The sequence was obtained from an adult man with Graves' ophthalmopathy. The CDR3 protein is CASSHEMTSPLHF. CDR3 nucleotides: TGTGCCAGCAGCCACGAGATGACTTCACCCCTCCACTTT.